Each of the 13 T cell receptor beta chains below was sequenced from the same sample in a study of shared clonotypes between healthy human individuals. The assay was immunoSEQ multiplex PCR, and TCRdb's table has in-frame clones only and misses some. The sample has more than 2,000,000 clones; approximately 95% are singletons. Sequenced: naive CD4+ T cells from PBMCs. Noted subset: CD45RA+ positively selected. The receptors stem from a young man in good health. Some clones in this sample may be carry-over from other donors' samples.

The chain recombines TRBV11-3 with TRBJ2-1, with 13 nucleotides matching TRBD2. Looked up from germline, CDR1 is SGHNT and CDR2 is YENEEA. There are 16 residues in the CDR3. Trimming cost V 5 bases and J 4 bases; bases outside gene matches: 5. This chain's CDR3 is CASSAPTSGRYNEQFF. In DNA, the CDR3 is TGTGCCAGCAGCGCCCCGACTAGCGGGAGGTACAATGAGCAGTTCTTC.

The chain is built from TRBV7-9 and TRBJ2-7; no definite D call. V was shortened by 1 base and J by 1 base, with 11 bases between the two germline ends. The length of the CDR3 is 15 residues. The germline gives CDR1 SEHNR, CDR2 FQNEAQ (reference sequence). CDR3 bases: TGTGCCAGCAGCTTAGGGTCAGGTCCTTCCTACGAGCAGTACTTC. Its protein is CASSLGSGPSYEQYF.

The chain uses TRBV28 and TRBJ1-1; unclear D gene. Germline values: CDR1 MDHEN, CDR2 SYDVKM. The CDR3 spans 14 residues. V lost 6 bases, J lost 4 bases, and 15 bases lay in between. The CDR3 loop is CASRPSNRLTEAFF. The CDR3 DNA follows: TGTGCCAGCAGACCATCTAACCGCCTCACTGAAGCTTTCTTT.

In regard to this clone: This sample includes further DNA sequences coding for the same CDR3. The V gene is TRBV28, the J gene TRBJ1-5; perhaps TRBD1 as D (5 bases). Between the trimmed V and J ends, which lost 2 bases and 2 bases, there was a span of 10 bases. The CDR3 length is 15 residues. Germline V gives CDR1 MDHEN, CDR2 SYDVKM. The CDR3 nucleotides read TGTGCCAGCAGTTTAGGCGGGGGGGGCAATCAGCCCCAGCATTTT. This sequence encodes CASSLGGGGNQPQHF.

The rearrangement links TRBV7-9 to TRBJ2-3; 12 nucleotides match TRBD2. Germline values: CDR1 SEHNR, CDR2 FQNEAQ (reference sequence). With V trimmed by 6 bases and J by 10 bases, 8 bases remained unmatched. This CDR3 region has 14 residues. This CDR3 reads CASRPGTSGLSQYF. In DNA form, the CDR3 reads TGTGCCAGCAGGCCCGGGACTAGCGGGTTGTCGCAGTATTTT.

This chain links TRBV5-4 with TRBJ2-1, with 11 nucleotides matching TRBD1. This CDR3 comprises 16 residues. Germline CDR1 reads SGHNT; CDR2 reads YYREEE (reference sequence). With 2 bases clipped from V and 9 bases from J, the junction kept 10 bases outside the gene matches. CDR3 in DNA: TGTGCCAGCAGCTTCGTAGCCGGGACAGGGGGTGGTGAGCAGTTCTTC. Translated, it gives CASSFVAGTGGGEQFF.

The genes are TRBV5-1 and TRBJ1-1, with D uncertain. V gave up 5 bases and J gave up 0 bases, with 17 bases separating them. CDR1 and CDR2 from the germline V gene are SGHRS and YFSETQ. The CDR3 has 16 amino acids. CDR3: CASSGPGFMLNTEAFF. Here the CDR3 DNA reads TGCGCCAGCAGTGGCCCGGGTTTTATGCTGAACACTGAAGCTTTCTTT.

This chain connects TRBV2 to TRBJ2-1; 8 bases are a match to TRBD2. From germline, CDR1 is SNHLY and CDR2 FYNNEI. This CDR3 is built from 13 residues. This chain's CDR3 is CACSGISYNEQFF. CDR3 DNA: TGTGCTTGTAGCGGGATCTCCTACAATGAGCAGTTCTTC.

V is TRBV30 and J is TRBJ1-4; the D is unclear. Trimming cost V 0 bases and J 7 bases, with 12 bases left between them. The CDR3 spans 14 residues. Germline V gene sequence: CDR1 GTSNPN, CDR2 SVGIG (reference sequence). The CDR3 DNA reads TGTGCCTGGAGTGTACAGCTAGGTTCTGAAAAACTGTTTTTT. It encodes CAWSVQLGSEKLFF. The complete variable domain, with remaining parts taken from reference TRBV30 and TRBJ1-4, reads SQTIHQWPATLVQPVGSPLSLECTVEGTSNPNLYWYRQAAGRGLQLLFYSVGIGQISSEVPQNLSASRPQDRQFILSSKKLLLSDSGFYLCAWSVQLGSEKLFFGSGTQLSVL.

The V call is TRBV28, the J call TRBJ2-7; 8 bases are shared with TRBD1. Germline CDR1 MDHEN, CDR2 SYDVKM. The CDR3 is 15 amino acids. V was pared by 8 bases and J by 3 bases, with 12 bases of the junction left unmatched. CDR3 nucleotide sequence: TGTGCCAGCCCCCCCGCCCGGGACAGGAACTACGAGCAGTACTTC. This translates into CASPPARDRNYEQYF. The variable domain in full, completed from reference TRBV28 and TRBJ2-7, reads DVKVTQSSRYLVKRTGEKVFLECVQDMDHENMFWYRQDPGLGLRLIYFSYDVKMKEKGDIPEGYSVSREKKERFSLILESASTNQTSMYLCASPPARDRNYEQYFGPGTRLTVT.

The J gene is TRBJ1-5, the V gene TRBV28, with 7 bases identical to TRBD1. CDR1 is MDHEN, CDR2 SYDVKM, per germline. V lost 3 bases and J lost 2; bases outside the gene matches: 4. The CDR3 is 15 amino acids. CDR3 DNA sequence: TGTGCCAGCAGTTTTACAGGGGCCGGCAATCAGCCCCAGCATTTT. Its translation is CASSFTGAGNQPQHF.

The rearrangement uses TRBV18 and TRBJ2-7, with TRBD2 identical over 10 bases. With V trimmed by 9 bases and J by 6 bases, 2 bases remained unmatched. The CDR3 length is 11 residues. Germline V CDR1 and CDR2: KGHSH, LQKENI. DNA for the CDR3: TGTGCCAGTCGGACTAGCGGCGAGCAGTACTTC. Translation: CASRTSGEQYF.

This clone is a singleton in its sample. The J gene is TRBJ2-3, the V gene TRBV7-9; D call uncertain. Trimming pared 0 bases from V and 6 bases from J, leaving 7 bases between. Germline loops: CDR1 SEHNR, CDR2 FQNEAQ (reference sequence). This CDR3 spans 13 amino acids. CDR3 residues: CASSLAAGDTQYF. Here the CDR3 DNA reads TGTGCCAGCAGCTTAGCCGCTGGTGATACGCAGTATTTT.